This is a list of T cell receptor beta chains from one sample in a study of blood T cell repertoires in COVID-19. Data came from immunoSEQ multiplex PCR; TCRdb stores just in-frame clones and leaves some out. The sample shows around 160,000 clones, around 81% of them seen only once. The source material was peripheral blood. All receptors derive from a human donor with acute or convalescent COVID-19. The donor label of this sample is uncertain. CDR3s include the opening cysteine and the closing phenylalanine or tryptophan. A D gene is named only where the DNA matches it firmly. Rows may omit the clone size; those that give it use once, few, many or a size class.

v_gene	d_gene	j_gene	abundance	CDR3aa	CDR3nt
TRBV2	TRBD1	TRBJ1-5	NA	CASSEQGASNQPQHF	TGTGCCAGCAGTGAGCAGGGGGCTAGCAATCAGCCCCAGCATTTT
TRBV15	NA	TRBJ1-3	NA	CATSRDIGNTIYF	TGTGCCACCTCAAGGGACATTGGAAACACCATATATTTT
TRBV9	NA	TRBJ1-2	NA	CASRGASIYGYTF	TGTGCCAGCAGGGGGGCATCTATCTATGGCTACACCTTC
TRBV19	NA	TRBJ2-2	NA	CASSIVPISPESTGELFF	TGTGCCAGTAGTATAGTTCCCATTAGCCCCGAGAGCACCGGGGAGCTGTTTTTT
TRBV24-1	NA	TRBJ2-1	NA	CATSGFGTYNEQFF	TGTGCCACCAGTGGGTTCGGGACATACAATGAGCAGTTCTTC
TRBV5-4	NA	TRBJ1-2	few	CASSAGTTIYGYTF	TGTGCCAGCAGCGCCGGGACAACGATCTATGGCTACACCTTC
TRBV3-1/TRBV3-2	NA	TRBJ1-1	NA	CASSKGVEAFF	TGTGCCAGCAGTAAAGGAGTTGAAGCTTTCTTT
TRBV28	NA	TRBJ1-2	NA	CASSPYRAGGYTF	TGTGCCAGCAGTCCCTACAGGGCTGGGGGCTACACCTTC
TRBV6-5	NA	TRBJ1-1	NA	CASTLRAGVNTEAFF	TGTGCCAGCACCTTACGGGCGGGGGTCAACACTGAAGCTTTCTTT
TRBV19	NA	TRBJ1-2	NA	CASSRDSNYGYTF	TGTGCCAGTAGCCGGGATTCCAACTATGGCTACACCTTC
TRBV10-3	NA	TRBJ2-3	NA	CAISESGRSLLRTDTQYF	TGTGCCATCAGTGAGTCGGGCAGGTCCCTACTCCGCACAGATACGCAGTATTTT
TRBV11-2	TRBD1	TRBJ2-1	NA	CASREGTGIHEQFF	TGTGCCAGCCGTGAGGGGACAGGGATCCATGAGCAGTTCTTC
TRBV6-6	NA	TRBJ1-1	NA	CASSWGANTEAFF	TGTGCCAGCAGTTGGGGAGCGAACACTGAAGCTTTCTTT
TRBV9	NA	TRBJ2-2	NA	CASSVEGRELFF	TGTGCCAGCAGCGTAGAGGGGAGGGAGCTGTTTTTT
TRBV30	NA	TRBJ2-3	NA	CAWRRTPGTDTQYF	TGTGCCTGGAGGAGGACTCCCGGCACAGATACGCAGTATTTT
TRBV24-1	NA	TRBJ2-2	NA	CATSDLPITGELFF	TGTGCCACCAGTGATTTACCTATCACCGGGGAGCTGTTTTTT
TRBV6-6	NA	TRBJ2-2	NA	CAAVTEHTGELFF	TGTGCCGCCGTGACAGAGCACACCGGGGAGCTGTTTTTT